This T cell receptor (beta chain) was found in a study of blood T cell repertoires in COVID-19. Study-wide background: Italy, Spain and the United States were the sources of the convalescent and acute COVID-19 samples. PBMCs, B-cell-depleted T cells, or T cells provided the cDNA or gDNA that made up the material.

The CDR3 contains 13 residues. V was clipped by 2 bases and J by 9 bases; unmatched bases: 6. Germline V gene sequence: CDR1 MGHDK, CDR2 SYGVNS. Original processing methods: Amplification with reference gene primers provided the estimates of nucleated cell counts. The assay was immunoSEQ multiplex PCR, and TCRdb's table has in-frame clones only and misses some. V and J calls and clone size follow that table, whereas D and trimming were derived from the DNA. The sample includes roughly 230,000 clones, 81% of them seen just once. This chain connects TRBV25-1 to TRBJ1-1; 7 nucleotides align to TRBD1. The clonotype was recovered from an elderly woman with acute or convalescent COVID-19. The sample comprised peripheral blood. The DNA of the CDR3 is TGTGCCAGCAGTGAACCGGGACAGCGACAAGCTTTCTTT. This sequence encodes CASSEPGQRQAFF.